What follows describes a single T cell receptor beta chain. The clone's antigen remains unknown. No base qualities exist here, and no much larger clone lies one base off it. Donors were a few dozen systemically healthy Caucasian individuals from Russia aged roughly 6 to 100 years. Around 10 milliliters of peripheral blood were drawn from each donor into EDTA-treated Vacutainer tubes. Ficoll-Paque density-gradient centrifugation was used to isolate PBMCs, with at least 7 million per sample. Trizol reagent was used to extract total RNA from PBMCs, with at least 5.5 micrograms per sample. Naive CD45RAhigh/CD27high T cell percentages were measured by flow cytometry on a PBMC aliquot from every donor. These data belong to a study of blood T cells in healthy people across ages (dated by TCRdb to between 2014 and 2017). General notes on the study: In model experiments, roughly one uniquely barcoded TCR beta cDNA molecule per two T cells was captured by template switching. The donors were divided into four age groups: young (average approximately 15 years), middle-aged (over 35), aged (approximately 64) and long-lived (roughly 82). Using the same blood draw, the study looked at two additional independent replicas of 1 million unique cDNA reads for two donors, one aged 18 to 30 and the other aged 80 or older. To avoid experimental bias, donors of different ages were randomly spread across the sequencing lanes. Using deep sequencing normalized with unique cDNA molecular identifiers, the study measured how TCR beta repertoire diversity changes with age.

Overall study results and their limits: Because profiling used bulk unsorted PBMCs, naive and antigen-experienced compartments could not be compared conclusively. The long-lived group showed more naive CD4+ T cells, fewer expanded clones and increased TCR diversity than the aged group, suggesting age selection. Donor CMV infection status was unknown, potentially confounding age-related changes in expanded clonotypes. As age increased, observed TCR beta diversity per million T cells dropped in a roughly linear way, and a significant reduction was already evident by age 40. A strong correlation was found between observed TCR beta diversity and the percentage of naive T cells measured by flow cytometry. Total diversity estimates from one million sequenced T cells were considered lower bounds and underestimates.

Libraries were prepared through 5' RACE. Instrument on record: Illumina HiSeq 2500. The second PCR ran for about 7 to 11 cycles and used a J-beta primer mix along with a sample-barcoded 5' primer. A template-switch 5' adaptor carrying 12 random nucleotides introduced a unique molecular identifier onto each TCR beta cDNA molecule. Each sample yielded at least 3 million CDR3-containing paired-end reads. All of the RNA was converted into first-strand cDNA using the Mint cDNA synthesis kit, with a TRBC-specific oligonucleotide serving as the primer. All cDNA was treated with uracil-DNA glycosylase and then went through a first 18-cycle PCR with the universal primers M1SS and BC2_uni_R. In the source study's methods: For normalization, 1 million high-quality reads, each with a distinct molecular identifier, were randomly selected from each sample. Reads sharing molecular identifiers were discarded rather than binned into consensus sequences. MiTCR, with a Q25 quality threshold and the strictest error-elimination algorithm, was used for CDR3 identification, clonotype clustering and error correction. Lower-bound total TCR beta diversity was estimated with a nonparametric unseen species model using Euler transformation. TCRdb passed the public sequencing reads through fastp at Q25 and MiXCR, retaining productive beta sequences. Each entry merges the rows of one CDR3 protein and shows their most common DNA and genes. The V and J calls were determined by TCRdb, not by the authors. Here the sample has approximately 690,000 distinct CDR3 sequences; 35% to 50% occur a single time. The ten top clones hold 25% to 35% of the sample.

The CDR3 numbers 14 residues from cysteine through phenylalanine. The sequence is cut down to CDR3 DNA, 42 bases in frame from base 1. Trimming at the junction amounts to 10 bases on V and 1 base on J, and the germline ends lie 17 bases apart. CDR1 SNHLY and CDR2 FYNNEI were looked up in the germline V gene. Sequencing input: blood. Here the chain combines TRBV2 and TRBJ2-7; TRBD2 is a weak D gene call, 6 bases matching. The TCR comes from a man older than 75 in good health. This receptor has the CDR3 CATLLGLASYEQYF. The nucleotide sequence reads as follows: TGTGCCACCCTTTTGGGCCTAGCGTCCTACGAGCAGTACTTC.